This record looks at one T cell receptor (beta chain) sequence and its context. The sample comes from a study of PD-L1 blockade in urothelial cancer. Study information: Atezolizumab at 1,200 mg intravenously every 3 weeks was started by patients at some point between 2014 and 2016. Blood samples contained a median about 150,000 T cells.

Specified time point: pretreatment peripheral blood. Each PCR contained spiked-in synthetic TCR analog templates. Sequencing was performed with immunoSEQ multiplex PCR; in TCRdb, only in-frame clones are kept and a portion is missing. The table includes approximately 47,000 clones, approximately 78% detected once. The clonotype was recovered from a man over 45 with urothelial cancer. This sample comprised PBMCs, obtained around atezolizumab (anti-PD-L1) treatment.

CDR3 protein: CASRRWGQGVMETQYF. The CDR3 bases are TGCGCCAGCAGGCGGTGGGGACAGGGGGTTATGGAGACCCAGTACTTC. This chain uses TRBV5-1 with TRBJ2-5, with 11 bases aligning to TRBD1. Germline loops: CDR1 SGHRS, CDR2 YFSETQ. The CDR3 is 16 residues long. V trimming: 5 bases; J trimming: 5 bases; junction bases outside the gene matches: 11.